This is a list of T cell receptor beta chains from one sample in a study of identical twins. TCRdb analysed the 5' RACE reads with MiXCR anew, one entry per CDR3 protein. The sample lists fewer than 650,000 distinct CDR3 sequences; 7.1% were seen once. These sequences were also reported in another study, on yellow fever vaccine responses in identical twins.

The sequencing input was PBMCs. The source is a woman younger than 30 in good health. The CDR3 runs from the conserved cysteine through the conserved F or W. The D gene is left open where the match is weak. Clone size is stated in some rows and not others, as once, few, many or a class when expanded.

few	TRBV19	TRBD1	TRBJ1-4	TGTGCCAGTAGTCCCACAGGGGGAGGGGGCGAAAAACTGTTTTTT	CASSPTGGGGEKLFF
.	TRBV19	TRBD2	TRBJ2-1	TGTGCCAGTAGTATTTCCGTAGCGGGAAGGTACAATGAGCAGTTCTTC	CASSISVAGRYNEQFF
few	TRBV5-1	TRBD1	TRBJ2-2	TGCGCCAGCAGTAAGGGGGCATTTGACACCGGGGAGCTGTTTTTT	CASSKGAFDTGELFF
.	TRBV20-1	.	TRBJ2-7	TGCAGTGCCAGCGGGCTCCTCTCCTACGAGCAGTACTTC	CSASGLLSYEQYF
few	TRBV6-1	.	TRBJ2-7	TGTGCCAGCAGCTCAACTAGTCCCGGAGCCTACGAGCAGTACTTC	CASSSTSPGAYEQYF
few	TRBV7-9	TRBD2	TRBJ2-1	TGTGCCAGCAGCTTAAATGAAGCGGGGGGGAAGTTCTTC	CASSLNEAGGKFF
few	TRBV5-4	TRBD1	TRBJ2-3	TGTGCCAGCAGCAGATGGGACAGGGTTGCAGATACGCAGTATTTT	CASSRWDRVADTQYF
.	TRBV4-1	.	TRBJ2-2	TGCGCCAGCAGCCAACCGAACACCGGGGAGCTGTTTTTT	CASSQPNTGELFF
few	TRBV18	.	TRBJ2-7	TGTGCCAGCTCAACCGGGACCCAAAGGGGCTACGAGCAGTACTTC	CASSTGTQRGYEQYF
few	TRBV25-1	.	TRBJ2-3	TGTGCCAGCAGTGGCTGGCAGACGTCCATGAATACGCAGTATTTT	CASSGWQTSMNTQYF
many	TRBV3-1	TRBD2	TRBJ2-1	TGTGCCAGCAGCCGACCGGGACTAGGATACAATGAGCAGTTCTTC	CASSRPGLGYNEQFF
many	TRBV18	.	TRBJ2-1	TGTGCCAGCTCACACCGCTACGGGACGGACTACAATGAGCAGTTCTTC	CASSHRYGTDYNEQFF
.	TRBV2	.	TRBJ2-1	TGTGCCAGCGAGGGGGGGATGAGCTCCTACAATGAGCAGTTCTTC	CASEGGMSSYNEQFF
many	TRBV24-1	TRBD2	TRBJ2-3	TGTGCCACCAGCCTGCCATACTCCGCGGGAGCTGGTACAGATACGCAGTATTTT	CATSLPYSAGAGTDTQYF